This T cell receptor (beta chain) was sequenced in a study of cytomegalovirus exposure and HLA in healthy donors. Findings and caveats of the study: In the 100 to 150 validation repertoires, approximately 94% of cluster scores exceeded 0, per a later analysis. In vitro assays verified that three CMV-associated chains recognized CMV antigens specifically. Overall, roughly 170 TCR beta chains were annotated as cytomegalovirus-associated.

Assay used: immunoSEQ multiplex PCR; TCRdb lists only in-frame clones, some missing. The data show fewer than 200,000 clones, roughly 86% seen once. Regarding this clone: Its cognate antigen is unknown. The junction departs from the called germline gene at one end, perhaps through a read error.

The CDR3 extends over 14 amino acids. The germline V gene has CDR1 SGHDT and CDR2 YYEEEE. The gene calls are TRBV5-6 and TRBJ2-5; 9 bases agree with TRBD2. The sequenced sample consisted of PBMCs. This TCR was sampled from a man aged 18 to 35 in good health and CMV-seropositive. The CDR3 DNA reads as TGTGCCAGCAGCTTGGTCCAGCGGGGGGCCCGCGAAGACTTC. It translates to CASSLVQRGAREDF.